The clone carrying this T cell receptor beta chain was recorded many times. The data were obtained in a study of T cells after yellow fever vaccination. The CDR3 loop spans 13 amino acids. The junction had 7 bases not matched to a gene; V was cut back by 6 bases and J by 5 bases. The germline V gene encodes CDR1 DFQATT and CDR2 SNEGSKA (reference sequence). Each CDR3 protein gets one entry after TCRdb re-called the 5' RACE reads with MiXCR. Here the sample spans about 220,000 distinct CDR3 sequences, about 3% being singletons. This receptor was taken from a young man who received the YFV17D yellow fever vaccine. The V call is TRBV20-1, the J call TRBJ2-5, with 9 bases fitting TRBD2. The input for sequencing was CD4+ T cells sorted from PBMCs, taken 10 days after the yellow fever booster vaccination. The DNA for the CDR3 is TGCAGTGCCAATAGCGGGGGAGGGGAGACCCAGTACTTC. It yields the protein CSANSGGGETQYF.